What follows are 17 T cell receptor beta chains derived from one specimen sequenced in a study of OX40 agonist ivuxolimab in advanced cancers. Using immunoSEQ multiplex PCR, the repertoire was profiled, and TCRdb retains in-frame clones only, with some absent. The sample lists 35,000 to 50,000 clones; 80% to 95% were seen once. The sequences come from CD4+ or CD8+ T cells sorted from blood, collected in a trial of the OX40 agonist ivuxolimab. These receptors originate from an adult with an advanced solid tumor such as melanoma, head and neck, liver or kidney cancer.

This chain uses TRBV18 with TRBJ2-1; tentative D call: TRBD2 (5 bases). The V end was cut by 3 bases, the J end by 7 bases, with 7 bases between. The CDR3 is 12 amino acids. Germline lookup yields CDR1 KGHSH and CDR2 LQKENI. The CDR3 bases are TGTGCCAGCTCACCCACTAGAAATGAGCAGTTCTTC. Protein product: CASSPTRNEQFF.

The chain joins TRBV4-1 to TRBJ2-1; tentatively, D is TRBD2 (6 bases). This CDR3 is built from 14 residues. Germline V gene sequence: CDR1 MGHRA, CDR2 YSYEKL. The V end lost 1 base, the J end lost 6 bases, and 10 bases lay between the germline ends. CDR3 protein: CASSQAGALNEQFF. For the CDR3, the DNA is TGCGCCAGCAGCCAAGCGGGAGCTCTCAATGAGCAGTTCTTC.

The chain employs TRBV30 and TRBJ1-2; 7 bases match TRBD1. This CDR3 region has 15 residues. V lost 4 bases, J lost 3 bases, and 11 bases stayed unmatched. Germline V CDR1 and CDR2: GTSNPN, SVGIG (reference sequence). The CDR3 region is CAWNVWDSSYYGYTF. The CDR3 DNA follows: TGTGCCTGGAACGTTTGGGACAGCAGTTACTATGGCTACACCTTC. Supplemented by reference TRBV30 and TRBJ1-2, the full variable domain reads SQTIHQWPATLVQPVGSPLSLECTVEGTSNPNLYWYRQAAGRGLQLLFYSVGIGQISSEVPQNLSASRPQDRQFILSSKKLLLSDSGFYLCAWNVWDSSYYGYTFGSGTRLTVV.

The chain combines TRBV27 with TRBJ2-7, with unresolved D. The ends were cut back, 7 bases at V and 1 base at J, with 11 bases in the middle. The CDR3 has 13 amino acids. Germline V gene sequence: CDR1 MNHEY, CDR2 SMNVEV (reference sequence). The chain's CDR3 is CASKPAWSYEQYF. The CDR3 DNA sequence: TGTGCCAGCAAACCAGCTTGGTCCTACGAGCAGTACTTC.

The V call is TRBV20-1, the J call TRBJ2-1, with D unclear. CDR1 is DFQATT, CDR2 SNEGSKA, per germline (reference sequence). The germline V and J ends were trimmed by 3 bases and 5 bases, with 5 bases remaining between them. The CDR3 spans 11 residues. The CDR3 DNA is TGCAGTGCTAGCTTGGACAATGAGCAGTTCTTC. This translates into CSASLDNEQFF.

The rearrangement links TRBV10-3 to TRBJ1-2, with D possibly matching TRBD1 (6 bases). V lost 4 bases to trimming and J lost 3 bases, with 15 bases between them. The CDR3 has 15 amino acids. The germline V gene has CDR1 ENHRY and CDR2 SYGVKD. CDR3: CAISVEGGQHYGYTF. In DNA form, the CDR3 reads TGTGCCATCAGTGTAGAGGGAGGACAGCACTATGGCTACACCTTC.

The V and J genes are TRBV10-3 and TRBJ2-3, with 8 bases lining up with TRBD2. V was clipped by 4 bases and J by 3 bases; unmatched bases: 15. Germline lookup yields CDR1 ENHRY and CDR2 SYGVKD. The CDR3 loop spans 18 amino acids. In DNA form, the CDR3 reads TGTGCCATCAGTGGACCCACGGCTAGCGGGCTGTCGACAGATACGCAGTATTTT. Its protein product is CAISGPTASGLSTDTQYF.

This chain connects TRBV7-6 to TRBJ2-3, with TRBD2 matching over 8 bases. The germline V gene has CDR1 SGHVS and CDR2 FNYEAQ. The CDR3 consists of 15 residues. V dropped 0 bases and J dropped 4; count of bases not matched to a gene: 3. CDR3 DNA sequence: TGTGCCAGCAGCTTAGCAGCGGGAGACTCAGATACGCAGTATTTT. Protein product: CASSLAAGDSDTQYF.

This clone has more than one count but fewer than ten. The V gene is TRBV5-6, the J gene TRBJ1-1; weak D call: TRBD1 (5 bases). Germline V gene data show CDR1 as SGHDT and CDR2 as YYEEEE. The CDR3 runs 12 residues. Deletions cut 3 bases from V and 6 bases from J, with 9 bases between. The CDR3 spells CASSWGTAEAFF. CDR3 DNA sequence: TGTGCCAGCAGCTGGGGGACTGCTGAAGCTTTCTTT.

V gene TRBV10-2 combines with J gene TRBJ1-5; TRBD1 might be the D (5 bases). The germline CDR1 and CDR2 sequences are WSHSY and SAAADI. Trimming removed 1 base at V and 4 bases at J, with 17 bases between. This CDR3 contains 17 residues. The CDR3 DNA follows: TGCGCCAGCAGTGAGTTGTTCCGCAGGGCCAAGAATCAGCCCCAGCATTTT. Its translation is CASSELFRRAKNQPQHF.

The chain joins TRBV11-2 to TRBJ2-3; D is uncertain. Trimming removed 5 bases from V and 0 bases from J, with 6 bases in between. The CDR3 sequence is 13 residues long. Germline V gene lookup returns CDR1 SGHAT and CDR2 FQNNGV. The CDR3 bases are TGTGCCAGCAGCGAGTACAGCACAGATACGCAGTATTTT. It translates to CASSEYSTDTQYF.

J is TRBJ2-2 and V is TRBV9; maybe TRBD1 (6 bases). The V gene lost 7 bases and the J gene lost 6 bases, with 13 bases spanning the gap. The CDR3 totals 13 residues. The germline gives CDR1 SGDLS, CDR2 YYNGEE. This CDR3 is CASADSRPGELFF. As DNA, the CDR3 is TGTGCCAGCGCGGACAGTCGACCCGGGGAGCTGTTTTTT.

CDR3 in amino acids: CASSSGQGARYEQYF. The CDR3 region has the DNA TGTGCCAGCAGCTCGGGACAGGGGGCGCGTTACGAGCAGTACTTC. The gene calls are TRBV7-9 and TRBJ2-7; 12 bases are shared with TRBD1. Germline V gives CDR1 SEHNR, CDR2 FQNEAQ (reference sequence). With V trimmed by 4 bases and J by 4 bases, 5 bases remained unmatched. The CDR3 is 15 amino acids.

The J gene is TRBJ1-3, the V gene TRBV9; TRBD1 might be the D (5 bases). CDR3 length: 14 residues. CDR1 is SGDLS, CDR2 YYNGEE, per germline. V was clipped by 4 bases and J by 8 bases, with 16 bases between them. The CDR3, as DNA: TGTGCCAGCAGCTCAACCGGGGGGGTGGACACCATATATTTT. This codes for CASSSTGGVDTIYF.

This clone was counted a single time. The chain joins TRBV7-8 to TRBJ2-7, with D possibly matching TRBD2 (5 bases). V shed 0 bases and J shed 5 bases, with 11 bases lying between them. Germline CDR1 reads SGHVS; CDR2 reads FQNEAQ. This CDR3 comprises 14 residues. CDR3 coding DNA: TGTGCCAGCAGCTTAGCGTTGCACGGGAACGAGCAGTACTTC. Translating gives CASSLALHGNEQYF.

This chain links TRBV28 with TRBJ1-1; TRBD1 might be the D (5 bases). V shed 2 bases and J shed 8 bases, with 9 bases lying between them. This CDR3 has 12 amino acids. Per germline, CDR1 MDHEN and CDR2 SYDVKM. The CDR3 DNA reads as TGTGCCAGCAGTTTACTACAGGAGGAAGCTTTCTTT. It specifies CASSLLQEEAFF.

V is TRBV2 and J is TRBJ2-7; 8 positions match TRBD1. The CDR3 extends over 15 amino acids. V was clipped by 9 bases and J by 3 bases; unmatched bases: 13. From germline, CDR1 is SNHLY and CDR2 FYNNEI. CDR3 loop: CASVGGQARNYEQYF. CDR3 sequence (DNA): TGTGCCAGTGTCGGGGGACAGGCCCGAAACTACGAGCAGTACTTC.